This T cell receptor beta chain derives from a study of T cells in Graves' hyperthyroidism and ophthalmopathy. Overall study context: Peripheral blood was drawn at first diagnosis, prior to all treatment.

Authors of the study amplified TCR beta CDR3 regions from RNA transcripts. The primer set for the first-round RT-PCR of the TCR CDR3 was HTBI. Each CDR3 protein gets one entry after TCRdb re-called the multiplex PCR reads with MiXCR. This table holds around 50,000 distinct CDR3 sequences, roughly half found once. This clonotype was counted ten times or more. Its specificity is not known. Duration under 3 months, a NOSPECS grade of at least 4, and a Clinical Activity Score of at least 3 characterized the ophthalmopathy patients. Study results and limitations: Most thyroid clonotypes with frequency above 0.001 were detected in blood.

This CDR3 comprises 16 residues. V was trimmed by 6 bases and J by 5 bases, leaving 22 bases between them. Germline CDR1 is MNHNS and CDR2 is SASEGT. The sequenced sample was blood. The V gene is TRBV6-1, the J gene TRBJ2-5; a weak D match, TRBD2 (7 bases). The clonotype was recovered from a woman aged 45-60 years with Graves' ophthalmopathy. CDR3 coding DNA: TGTGCCAGCAGAGGCACGAGGGCGGGGGCTGGTGAGACCCAGTACTTC. This translates into CASRGTRAGAGETQYF.